The clone carrying this T cell receptor beta chain was observed a handful of times. Its antigen is still unknown. One entry per CDR3 protein, called by TCRdb with MiXCR from the 5' RACE reads. Seen here are approximately 550,000 distinct CDR3 sequences, about 14% observed once, and the top ten hold around 15%. The germline CDR1 and CDR2 sequences are MNHEY and SVGEGT. Between the trimmed V and J ends, which lost 2 bases and 6 bases, there was a span of 2 bases. The CDR3 extends over 11 amino acids. The data derive from a study of T cells after yellow fever vaccination. In the study overall: For low cell numbers, libraries were made with SMART-Seq v4 Ultra Low Input. Points from the study as a whole: Though it reached lower strength, the secondary response hit its peak faster, day 5 versus 15. The CD4 and CD8 compartments had a small share of their clonotypes in common.

The receptor comes from a man aged 25-40 years who received the YFV17D yellow fever vaccine. Here the sequenced sample was PBMCs, taken on the day of the yellow fever booster vaccination. The chain is built from TRBV6-2 or TRBV6-3 and TRBJ2-4; no firm D call. The CDR3 loop reads CASSYRNIQYF. The CDR3, as DNA: TGTGCCAGCAGTTACAGAAACATTCAGTACTTC.